This T cell receptor (beta chain) is drawn from a study of OX40 agonist ivuxolimab in advanced cancers. About the research overall: With ivuxolimab, an agonistic anti-OX40 (CD134) antibody, patients were treated. Of the participants, approximately 38% had some prior anti-PD-1, anti-PD-L1 or anti-CTLA-4 therapy, which was allowed. Participants, around 80% male, averaged around 64 years of age, ranging from about 23 to 90.

This table comes from immunoSEQ multiplex PCR, and its TCRdb copy is limited to in-frame clones, with some not included. Of around 50,000 clones detected, around nine tenths appear once; the ten largest clones hold less than 0.75%. General observations from the study: The CD4+ and CD8+ T cells in the blood had expanded clonally by week 6 at 0.1 to 3.0 mg/kg.

This clone was found once. Its antigen is not known. This CDR3 spans 15 amino acids. V lost 4 bases to trimming and J lost 0 bases; unmatched junction nucleotides: 4. Per the germline V gene, CDR1 is MNHNY and CDR2 is SVGAGI (reference sequence). This clonotype was obtained from an adult with an advanced solid tumor such as melanoma, head and neck, liver or kidney cancer. Material: CD4+ or CD8+ T cells sorted from blood, obtained in a trial of the OX40 agonist ivuxolimab. V and J are TRBV6-6 and TRBJ2-7; 9 bases agree with TRBD2. CDR3 DNA sequence: TGTGCCAGCAGTTCACCGGGACTAGCCTCCTACGAGCAGTACTTC. Its translation: CASSSPGLASYEQYF.